A single sample is the source of the 22 T cell receptor beta chains below, sequenced in a study of cytomegalovirus exposure and HLA in healthy donors. This PCR relied on a set of 60 Vbeta primers and 13 Jbeta primers. TCRdb keeps only in-frame clones here, not all; method: immunoSEQ multiplex PCR. Seen here are some 120,000 clones, over 65% observed once, and the top ten hold over 5%. Sample: PBMCs. Receptors originate from a woman between 40 and 50 years old in good health and CMV-seronegative.

This CDR3 is CASSKERDRGIKDTQYF. The CDR3 nucleotides are TGTGCCAGCAGCAAGGAGCGGGACAGGGGTATCAAGGATACGCAGTATTTT. The gene calls are TRBV11-1 and TRBJ2-3, with 10 bases aligning to TRBD1. CDR1 and CDR2 (germline): SGHAT, FQDESV (reference sequence). The length of the CDR3 is 17 residues. Trimming took 5 bases from V and 6 from J; bases not matched to a gene: 14.

This clone was seen a single time. The V and J genes are TRBV6-1 and TRBJ2-1; TRBD2 aligns across 12 bases. The CDR3 consists of 14 residues. CDR1 MNHNS and CDR2 SASEGT come from the germline V gene. V dropped 5 bases and J dropped 6; count of bases not matched to a gene: 2. CDR3 DNA: TGTGCCAGCAGTAGACTAGCGGGAGCCAATGAGCAGTTCTTC. Amino acids: CASSRLAGANEQFF.

The chain links TRBV27 to TRBJ1-2, with D possibly matching TRBD1 (6 bases). CDR1 MNHEY and CDR2 SMNVEV come from the germline V gene (reference sequence). Trimming removed 4 bases from V and 3 bases from J, with 9 bases in between. The CDR3 is 13 amino acids. The CDR3 loop is CASSSDSYYGYTF. The CDR3 coding sequence is TGTGCCAGCAGTTCGGACAGTTACTATGGCTACACCTTC.

The chain joins TRBV6-5 to TRBJ1-1, with D possibly TRBD1 on 6 matching bases. The CDR3 has 15 residues. Germline V gene lookup returns CDR1 MNHEY and CDR2 SVGAGI. V lost 8 bases and J lost 4, with 20 bases in between. CDR3 protein: CASVGRGGIGTEAFF. CDR3 sequence (DNA): TGTGCCAGCGTGGGGAGGGGGGGGATCGGCACTGAAGCTTTCTTT.

The chain carries TRBV7-2 and TRBJ2-5; no clear D. Germline lookup yields CDR1 SGHTA and CDR2 FQGNSA. This CDR3 has 11 residues. Between the trimmed V and J ends, which lost 4 bases and 2 bases, there was a span of 2 bases. The CDR3 sequence: CASSSQETQYF. The CDR3 DNA reads TGTGCCAGCAGCTCACAAGAGACCCAGTACTTC.

This clone appeared a single time. The rearrangement links TRBV10-2 to TRBJ2-5, with D perhaps matching TRBD2 (6 bases). The germline V and J ends were trimmed by 4 bases and 11 bases, with 20 bases remaining between them. The CDR3 has 14 residues. Germline V gene data show CDR1 as WSHSY and CDR2 as SAAADI. Written as DNA, the CDR3 is TGCGCCAGCAGTGTCGGTTTCGGGGGAGTTGAGCAGTACTTC. This codes for CASSVGFGGVEQYF.

The chain is built from TRBV5-1 and TRBJ2-5, with 9 bases that match TRBD2. From germline, CDR1 is SGHRS and CDR2 YFSETQ. The CDR3 totals 16 residues. The J segment lost 5 bases and the V segment lost 4 bases, leaving 12 bases of the junction unmatched. In nucleotides, the CDR3 is TGCGCCAGCAGCCTAATTAGCGGGAGAGGCGAGGAGACCCAGTACTTC. It encodes CASSLISGRGEETQYF.

This clone has more than one count but fewer than ten. The chain couples TRBV28 to TRBJ1-1, with 10 bases lining up with TRBD1. The CDR3 runs 15 residues. Germline values: CDR1 MDHEN, CDR2 SYDVKM. V was clipped by 5 bases and J by 6 bases; unmatched bases: 9. The CDR3, as DNA: TGTGCCAGCAGTCCTCCGGGACAGGGGCCCGCTGAAGCTTTCTTT. This translates into CASSPPGQGPAEAFF.

The chain employs TRBV6-1 and TRBJ2-3, with TRBD2 matching 10 bases. The V and J ends lost 4 bases and 4 bases, in that order; junction bases with no gene match: 8. The CDR3 sequence is 16 residues long. Looked up from germline, CDR1 is MNHNS and CDR2 is SASEGT. Here the CDR3 DNA reads TGTGCCAGCAGTGCCAGGACTAGCGGCCGTCCAGATACGCAGTATTTT. Translated, it gives CASSARTSGRPDTQYF.

This clone was observed a handful of times. The chain joins TRBV2 to TRBJ2-6; 10 bases agree with TRBD1. There are 17 residues in the CDR3. Per the germline V gene, CDR1 is SNHLY and CDR2 is FYNNEI. The junction had 15 bases not matched to a gene; V was cut back by 9 bases and J by 7 bases. The CDR3 reads CARTRGTGEGLANVLTF. The DNA for the CDR3 is TGTGCCAGAACCCGGGGGACAGGGGAAGGTCTCGCCAACGTCCTGACTTTC. Complete variable domain (other parts from reference TRBV2 and TRBJ2-6): EPEVTQTPSHQVTQMGQEVILRCVPISNHLYFYWYRQILGQKVEFLVSFYNNEISEKSEIFDDQFSVERPDGSNFTLKIRSTKLEDSAMYFCARTRGTGEGLANVLTFGAGSRLTVL.

The chain carries TRBV28 and TRBJ2-3; tentatively, D is TRBD2 (6 bases). Germline V gene lookup returns CDR1 MDHEN and CDR2 SYDVKM. CDR3 size: 15 residues. Trimming left V 3 bases short and J 3 bases short, with 13 bases between. The CDR3 coding sequence is TGTGCCAGCAGTTTCACGGGAGCGGCGACAGATACGCAGTATTTT. This sequence encodes CASSFTGAATDTQYF.

In its sample, this clone was seen once. The CDR3, as DNA: TGTGCCAGCAGAAAGCGGGAGGGCTACACAGATACGCAGTATTTT. Translation gives CASRKREGYTDTQYF. V and J are TRBV28 and TRBJ2-3; 10 bases fit TRBD2. Germline assignment: CDR1 MDHEN and CDR2 SYDVKM. V lost 6 bases and J lost 2; bases outside the gene matches: 5. The CDR3 totals 15 residues.

This clone was observed a handful of times. The chain employs TRBV2 and TRBJ2-1; no reliable D call. CDR1 is SNHLY, CDR2 FYNNEI, per germline. V was cut by 6 bases and J by 6 bases, with 6 bases left in between. CDR3 length: 11 residues. This CDR3 is CASRLLNEQFF. As DNA, the CDR3 is TGTGCCAGCAGACTCCTCAATGAGCAGTTCTTC.

V gene TRBV4-1 combines with J gene TRBJ2-2; no reliable D call. Germline CDR1 MGHRA, CDR2 YSYEKL. The CDR3 contains 15 residues. Between the trimmed V and J ends, which lost 3 bases and 4 bases, there was a span of 12 bases. DNA of the CDR3: TGCGCCAGCAGCCACACTATGCGGCCCACCGGGGAGCTGTTTTTT. Its protein is CASSHTMRPTGELFF.

The chain carries TRBV5-5 and TRBJ2-1; 12 bases map to TRBD2. This CDR3 comprises 17 residues. V trimming: 2 bases; J trimming: 8 bases; junction bases outside the gene matches: 11. Germline assignment: CDR1 SGHKS and CDR2 YYEKEE (reference sequence). The DNA of the CDR3 is TGTGCCAGCAGCTTAGGGCCGACTAGCGGGAGCTGGTATGAGCAGTTCTTC. This sequence encodes CASSLGPTSGSWYEQFF.

The rearrangement uses TRBV5-5 and TRBJ2-7, with a tentative D call TRBD1 (6 bases). Trimming took 3 bases from V and 3 from J, leaving 13 bases between them. Looked up from germline, CDR1 is SGHKS and CDR2 is YYEKEE (reference sequence). The CDR3 consists of 14 residues. The CDR3 DNA follows: TGTGCCAGCAGCTCTGGGCAGGGGCTCTACGAGCAGTACTTC. Its protein is CASSSGQGLYEQYF.

The chain has TRBV2 and TRBJ1-1; D uncertain. The ends were cut back, 8 bases at V and 2 bases at J, with 3 bases in the middle. Germline values: CDR1 SNHLY, CDR2 FYNNEI. The CDR3 loop spans 10 amino acids. The DNA for the CDR3 is TGTGCCAGCCATAACACTGAAGCTTTCTTT. This encodes CASHNTEAFF. The entire variable domain, with the rest obtained from reference TRBV2 and TRBJ1-1, is as follows: EPEVTQTPSHQVTQMGQEVILRCVPISNHLYFYWYRQILGQKVEFLVSFYNNEISEKSEIFDDQFSVERPDGSNFTLKIRSTKLEDSAMYFCASHNTEAFFGQGTRLTVV.

The chain recombines TRBV6-4 with TRBJ2-1; 13 bases fit TRBD2. Germline loops: CDR1 MRHNA, CDR2 SNTAGT. CDR3 length: 16 amino acids. Trimming removed 5 bases from V and 5 bases from J; junction bases left unmatched: 6. CDR3 nucleotides: TGTGCCAGCAGTTTAACCGGGACTAGCGGGGACAATGAGCAGTTCTTC. Its translation: CASSLTGTSGDNEQFF.

The chain is built from TRBV15 and TRBJ2-7; D uncertain. Trimming pared 1 base from V and 0 bases from J, leaving 7 bases between. CDR1 is LNHNV and CDR2 is YYDKDF in the germline V gene (reference sequence). The CDR3 sequence is 14 residues long. The CDR3 loop reads CATSRGKSSYEQYF. Here the CDR3 DNA reads TGTGCCACCAGCAGAGGAAAGAGCTCCTACGAGCAGTACTTC.

V is TRBV6-5 and J is TRBJ1-4; 7 bases are a match to TRBD1. Germline V gives CDR1 MNHEY, CDR2 SVGAGI. The CDR3 loop spans 15 amino acids. The V segment lost 2 bases and the J segment 7 bases; nucleotides outside the gene matches: 7. In nucleotides, the CDR3 is TGTGCCAGCAGTTACGCGGGGACAGCAGGTGAAAAACTGTTTTTT. Translated, it gives CASSYAGTAGEKLFF.

The chain carries TRBV27 and TRBJ1-4, with 7 bases identical to TRBD1. Germline CDR1 reads MNHEY; CDR2 reads SMNVEV (reference sequence). This CDR3 comprises 14 residues. With V trimmed by 3 bases and J by 8 bases, 6 bases remained unmatched. Here the CDR3 reads CASSFLGGEEKLFF. In DNA form, the CDR3 reads TGTGCCAGCAGTTTCTTAGGGGGCGAAGAAAAACTGTTTTTT.

The chain employs TRBV7-6 and TRBJ2-5; TRBD2 agrees at 9 bases. The J call may be faulty, since TRBJ2-7 better matches the DNA end. Germline CDR1 is SGHVS and CDR2 is FNYEAQ. The CDR3 consists of 15 residues. The CDR3 reads CASSLARAGGSEQYF. The CDR3, as DNA: TGTGCCAGCAGCTTAGCCCGAGCGGGAGGCTCCGAGCAGTACTTC.